This TCR beta chain comes out of a study of OX40 agonist ivuxolimab in advanced cancers. Study-level background: Ivuxolimab was a fully human IgG2 agonistic monoclonal antibody targeting the costimulatory receptor OX40 (CD134). Peripheral TCRbeta sequencing aimed to test whether ivuxolimab altered TCR sequence diversity and caused clonal T-cell expansion. The paper covers the monotherapy dose-escalation part of the phase I ivuxolimab trial, which included N ≈ 50 patients. Three dose-escalation patients achieved partial responses, one with hepatocellular carcinoma and two with cutaneous melanoma. Intravenous ivuxolimab was administered to patients every 2 weeks at six dose levels: 0.01, 0.1, 0.3, 1.5, 3 and 10 mg/kg. In the dose-escalation cohort, more than 75% of patients were male, and the mean age was approximately 60 years, with a range of roughly 20 to 85. Among the approximately 50 dose-escalation patients, about 20 had hepatocellular carcinoma, roughly 15 melanoma, 9 renal cell carcinoma and 9 head and neck cancer. Patients were allowed to have had prior anti-PD-1, anti-PD-L1 or anti-CTLA-4 therapy, and around 37% of the dose-escalation patients had previously received checkpoint inhibitors.

The trial excluded patients who had a history of autoimmune disease or who were on systemic immunosuppression. In every dose cohort, peripheral blood was drawn for TCR sequencing at baseline, cycle 4 day 1, and cycle 7 day 1. Samples came from an open-label, multicenter, first-in-human phase I dose-escalation trial of ivuxolimab. Adults with locally advanced or metastatic melanoma, renal cell, hepatocellular, or head and neck squamous cell carcinoma were enrolled in the trial. CD4+ and CD8+ T cells were sorted separately from peripheral blood before TCR sequencing. To sequence the TCRbeta CDR3 region, genomic DNA was isolated from the sorted cells. The immunoSEQ Assay was used for sequencing of TCRbeta CDR3 regions. The table was pulled from immuneACCESS by TCRdb, which kept in-frame rearrangements only. Such tables lose some clones; where checked, under half of the loss comes from unresolved V genes, and the rest has no known cause. This sample is represented by 40,000 to 60,000 clones; about 79% of them were singletons. Roughly 7.9% of the sample belongs to the ten largest clones.

What the authors observed across the whole study: Low levels of normalized T-cell clonal expansion were also seen in some patients who did not respond. In the 0.1-3.0 mg/kg groups, partial responders were among the patients with the lowest normalized peripheral clonal expansion, particularly in CD8+ T cells. Which antigens the clonally expanded peripheral T cells were specific for was not determined. After ivuxolimab, CD8+ T cells had more expanded clones than CD4+ T cells on average. At doses of 0.1 to 3.0 mg/kg, clonal expansion of both CD4+ and CD8+ T cells in blood was seen between baseline and week 6.

In regard to this clone: What antigen it recognizes has not been identified. Nothing much larger sits one base from this clone, and base qualities are not available.

From its cysteine to its phenylalanine, the CDR3 spans 15 amino acids. Just CDR3 DNA is preserved here, 45 bases in frame from base 1. The junction shows trimming of 5 bases on V and 4 bases on J, and the gene matches do not reach 10 bases of it. Per the germline V gene, MNHEY is the CDR1 and SVGAGI is the CDR2. Sequenced material: CD4+ or CD8+ T cells sorted from blood, taken in a trial of the OX40 agonist ivuxolimab. This receptor was taken from an adult with an advanced solid tumor such as melanoma, head and neck, liver or kidney cancer. The chain is made from TRBV6-5 and TRBJ1-1, with TRBD1 matching 7 junction bases. The DNA sequence reads TGTGCCAGCAGTCCCGAAACAGGGGCTGGCACTGAAGCTTTCTTT. The translation is CASSPETGAGTEAFF.